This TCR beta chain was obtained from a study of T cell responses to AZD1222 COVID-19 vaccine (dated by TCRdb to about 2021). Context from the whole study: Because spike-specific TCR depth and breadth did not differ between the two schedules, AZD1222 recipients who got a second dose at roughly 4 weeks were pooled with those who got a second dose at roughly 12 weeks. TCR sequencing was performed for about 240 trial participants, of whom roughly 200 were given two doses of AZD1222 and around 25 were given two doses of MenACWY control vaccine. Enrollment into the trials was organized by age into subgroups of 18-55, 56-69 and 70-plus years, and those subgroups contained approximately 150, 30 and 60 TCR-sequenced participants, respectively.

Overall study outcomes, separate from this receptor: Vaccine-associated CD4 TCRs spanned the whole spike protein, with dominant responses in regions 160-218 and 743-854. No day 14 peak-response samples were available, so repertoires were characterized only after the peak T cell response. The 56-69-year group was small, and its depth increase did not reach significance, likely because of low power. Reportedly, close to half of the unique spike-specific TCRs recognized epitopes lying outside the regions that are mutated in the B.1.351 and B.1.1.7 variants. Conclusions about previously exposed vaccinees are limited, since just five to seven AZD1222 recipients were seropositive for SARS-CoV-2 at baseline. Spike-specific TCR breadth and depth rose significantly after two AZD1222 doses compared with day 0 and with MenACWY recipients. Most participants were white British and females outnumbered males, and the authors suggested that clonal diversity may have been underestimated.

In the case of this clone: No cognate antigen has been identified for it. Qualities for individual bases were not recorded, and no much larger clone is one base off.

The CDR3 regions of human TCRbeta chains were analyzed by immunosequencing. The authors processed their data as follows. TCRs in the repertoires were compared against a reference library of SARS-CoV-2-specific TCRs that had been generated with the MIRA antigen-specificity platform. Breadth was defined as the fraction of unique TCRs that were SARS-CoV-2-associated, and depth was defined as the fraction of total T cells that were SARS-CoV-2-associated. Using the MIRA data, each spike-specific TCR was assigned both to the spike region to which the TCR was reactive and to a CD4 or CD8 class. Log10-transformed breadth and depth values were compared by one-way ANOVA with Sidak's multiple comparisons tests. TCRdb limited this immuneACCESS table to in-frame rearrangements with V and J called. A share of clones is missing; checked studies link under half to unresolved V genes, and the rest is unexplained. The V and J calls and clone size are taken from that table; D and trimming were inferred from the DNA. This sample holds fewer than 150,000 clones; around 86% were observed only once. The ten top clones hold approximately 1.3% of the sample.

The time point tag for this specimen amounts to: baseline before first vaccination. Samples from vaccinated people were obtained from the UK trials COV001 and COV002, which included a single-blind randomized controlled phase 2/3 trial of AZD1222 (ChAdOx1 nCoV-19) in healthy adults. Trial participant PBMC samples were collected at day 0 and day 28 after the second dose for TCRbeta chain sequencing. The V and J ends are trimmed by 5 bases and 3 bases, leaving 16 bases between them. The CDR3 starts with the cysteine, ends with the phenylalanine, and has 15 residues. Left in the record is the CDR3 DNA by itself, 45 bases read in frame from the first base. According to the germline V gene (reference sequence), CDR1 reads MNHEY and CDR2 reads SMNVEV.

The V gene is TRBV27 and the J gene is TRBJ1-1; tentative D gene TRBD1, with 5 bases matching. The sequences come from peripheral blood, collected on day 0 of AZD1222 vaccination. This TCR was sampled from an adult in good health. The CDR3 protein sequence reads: CASSSYLGVHTEAFF. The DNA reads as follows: TGTGCCAGCAGTAGTTATTTAGGGGTTCACACTGAAGCTTTCTTT.